One and the same sample provided the 31 T cell receptor beta chains below, sequenced in a study of beta chain bispecific antibodies for T cell cancers. These receptors have no known antigen. One entry per CDR3 protein, called by TCRdb with MiXCR from the 5' RACE reads. In the table there are about 18,000 distinct CDR3 sequences, less than 2.5% of which are singletons. Overall study results and limits: Most targeted TRBV signal came from the leukemia cell line cells, not normal T cells.

Blood mononuclear cells were expanded for around three days using either OKT3 anti-CD3 antibody or CD3/CD28 beads. Sequencing input: healthy donor T cells cultured with leukemia cells. These receptors originate from a human donor in good health. Some clones in this sample may be carry-over from other donors' samples.

This clonotype was found many times. J is TRBJ2-3 and V is TRBV12-3 or TRBV12-4, with TRBD2 identical over 10 bases. V was pared by 3 bases and J by 3 bases, with 12 bases of the junction left unmatched. The CDR3 sequence is 18 residues long. The CDR3 DNA sequence: TGTGCCAGCAGTTTGAGCGGGGGGGCATTTCGGGGAACAGATACGCAGTATTTT. Residues: CASSLSGGAFRGTDTQYF.

By share, this clonotype ranks as medium-sized. The chain has TRBV7-9 and TRBJ2-7; a weak D match, TRBD1 (6 bases). CDR1 is SEHNR and CDR2 is FQNEAQ in the germline V gene (reference sequence). V was pared by 6 bases and J by 4 bases, with 16 bases between. This CDR3 has 14 residues. The CDR3 DNA is TGTGCCAGCAGTTGGGTACAGGGAGATTACGAGCAGTACTTC. This encodes CASSWVQGDYEQYF.

This clonotype is termed medium-sized. The chain joins TRBV7-8 to TRBJ2-7; weak D call: TRBD1 (5 bases). CDR3 size: 15 residues. V lost 5 bases and J 0 bases, leaving 14 bases between the germline ends. The germline CDR1 and CDR2 sequences are SGHVS and FQNEAQ. CDR3 sequence reads: CASSPRQGTSYEQYF. CDR3 nucleotide sequence: TGTGCCAGCAGCCCTCGTCAGGGAACCTCCTACGAGCAGTACTTC.

This clonotype was counted many times. This chain links TRBV5-8 with TRBJ2-1; 11 nucleotides align to TRBD2. Germline assignment: CDR1 SGHTS and CDR2 YDEGEE. CDR3 length equals 16 residues. Trimming cost V 4 bases and J 2 bases; bases outside gene matches: 5. The CDR3 region has the DNA TGTGCCAGCAGCCTGCTAGCGGGGGGAACCTACAATGAGCAGTTCTTC. Residues: CASSLLAGGTYNEQFF.

This clonotype was found many times. The chain couples TRBV19 to TRBJ2-7, with D perhaps matching TRBD1 or TRBD2 (5 bases each). V shed 4 bases and J shed 6 bases, with 13 bases lying between them. CDR1 and CDR2 from the germline V gene are LNHDA and SQIVND (reference sequence). The CDR3 covers 13 residues. Written as DNA, the CDR3 is TGTGCCAGTAGTACCGGGAACGGGGCCGAGCAGTACTTC. Amino acid sequence: CASSTGNGAEQYF.

There are many counts of this clonotype. The chain couples TRBV20-1 to TRBJ2-5; 10 bases are a match to TRBD1. The V and J ends lost 3 bases and 4 bases, in that order; junction bases with no gene match: 2. Germline loops: CDR1 DFQATT, CDR2 SNEGSKA (reference sequence). The length of the CDR3 is 13 residues. The CDR3: CSASRTGGETQYF. The CDR3 DNA follows: TGCAGTGCTAGTAGGACAGGGGGAGAGACCCAGTACTTC.

This clonotype was counted at least ten times. The rearrangement uses TRBV3-1 and TRBJ1-1; D is unresolved. CDR3 length equals 15 residues. CDR1 and CDR2 from the germline V gene are LGHDT and YNNKEL (reference sequence). V lost 0 bases and J 2 bases, leaving 10 bases between the germline ends. CDR3 bases: TGTGCCAGCAGCCAAGATCGCCCGACAAACACTGAAGCTTTCTTT. Translating gives CASSQDRPTNTEAFF. The full variable domain, its missing parts supplied by reference TRBV3-1 and TRBJ1-1, is DTAVSQTPKYLVTQMGNDKSIKCEQNLGHDTMYWYKQDSKKFLKIMFSYNNKELIINETVPNRFSPKSPDKAHLNLHINSLELGDSAVYFCASSQDRPTNTEAFFGQGTRLTVV.

In nucleotides, the CDR3 is TGTGCCAGCAGCGCGCTCGGGGGGGCGAACACCGGGGAGCTGTTTTTT. Translated, it gives CASSALGGANTGELFF. The chain has TRBV11-2 and TRBJ2-2; 8 nucleotides align to TRBD2. Per the germline V gene, CDR1 is SGHAT and CDR2 is FQNNGV. V was pared by 5 bases and J by 0 bases, with 5 bases of the junction left unmatched. This CDR3 contains 16 residues.

This clonotype was recorded many times. The V gene is TRBV27, the J gene TRBJ2-1; TRBD2 is a possible D gene (5 bases). The CDR3 has 14 residues. From germline, CDR1 is MNHEY and CDR2 SMNVEV (reference sequence). With 5 bases removed from V and 9 bases from J, the gap between germline ends came to 17 bases. The CDR3 bases are TGTGCCAGCAGTAACCAGCCGACCGGGGTTGAGCAGTTCTTC. It translates to CASSNQPTGVEQFF.

This clonotype showed up many times. The chain uses TRBV7-2 and TRBJ2-3; TRBD2 agrees at 9 bases. The CDR3 runs 15 residues. CDR1 and CDR2 (germline): SGHTA, FQGNSA. J lost 2 bases, V lost 4 bases, and 4 bases had no gene match. The CDR3 sequence is CASSSGLAPTDTQYF. CDR3 DNA sequence: TGTGCCAGCAGCTCAGGACTAGCGCCCACAGATACGCAGTATTTT.

This clonotype showed up many times. The chain employs TRBV7-9 and TRBJ1-1; D perhaps matches TRBD1 (5 bases). The germline gives CDR1 SEHNR, CDR2 FQNEAQ (reference sequence). The CDR3 runs 12 residues. Trimming removed 8 bases from V and 4 bases from J, with 11 bases in between. CDR3 protein: CASLRQGTEAFF. The CDR3 DNA sequence: TGTGCCAGCTTACGTCAGGGCACTGAAGCTTTCTTT.

In this sample, this clonotype turned up many times. V gene TRBV2 combines with J gene TRBJ2-7, with TRBD2 identical over 13 bases. CDR3 length: 15 residues. J lost 3 bases, V lost 4 bases, and 3 bases had no gene match. Germline V lookup: CDR1 SNHLY, CDR2 FYNNEI. This CDR3 is CASSGGTSGDYEQYF. CDR3 coding DNA: TGTGCCAGCAGTGGAGGGACTAGCGGGGACTACGAGCAGTACTTC.

This clonotype has more than one count but fewer than ten. The V gene is TRBV11-2, the J gene TRBJ2-3; tentatively, D is TRBD1 (6 bases). This CDR3 is built from 14 residues. CDR1 and CDR2 from the germline V gene are SGHAT and FQNNGV. The V end lost 5 bases, the J end lost 4 bases, and 13 bases lay between the germline ends. The CDR3 coding sequence is TGTGCCAGCAGCCCGCCCCAGGGGCCAGATACGCAGTATTTT. It codes for CASSPPQGPDTQYF.

This clonotype showed up many times. The J gene is TRBJ2-1, the V gene TRBV11-2; D perhaps matches TRBD2 (7 bases). The CDR3 loop spans 15 amino acids. Germline V CDR1 and CDR2: SGHAT, FQNNGV. Trimming left V 2 bases short and J 5 bases short, with 13 bases between. The CDR3 protein is CASSLIRGGDNEQFF. The CDR3 coding sequence is TGTGCCAGCAGCTTAATAAGAGGGGGGGACAATGAGCAGTTCTTC.

This clonotype was found many times. J is TRBJ2-7 and V is TRBV11-2, with a possible D match to TRBD1 (6 bases). V gave up 2 bases and J gave up 7 bases, with 15 bases separating them. The CDR3 loop spans 14 amino acids. The V gene's germline CDR1 is SGHAT and CDR2 FQNNGV. DNA for the CDR3: TGTGCCAGCAGCTTAAGTCAGGGGAGATGGGAGCAGTACTTC. Translation gives CASSLSQGRWEQYF.

In its sample, this clonotype was seen many times. The CDR3 sequence is CASSWDREFTDTQYF. CDR3 bases: TGTGCCAGCAGTTGGGACAGGGAATTCACAGATACGCAGTATTTT. The chain is built from TRBV7-9 and TRBJ2-3; 9 bases are a match to TRBD1. The CDR3 consists of 15 residues. The V and J ends lost 6 bases and 2 bases, in that order; junction bases with no gene match: 6. CDR1 is SEHNR, CDR2 FQNEAQ, per germline (reference sequence). Complete variable domain (other parts from reference TRBV7-9 and TRBJ2-3): DTGVSQNPRHKITKRGQNVTFRCDPISEHNRLYWYRQTLGQGPEFLTYFQNEAQLEKSRLLSDRFSAERPKGSFSTLEIQRTEQGDSAMYLCASSWDREFTDTQYFGPGTRLTVL.

The table lists this clonotype with many counts. This sequence joins TRBV14 and TRBJ1-1; perhaps TRBD1 as D (5 bases). Between the trimmed V and J ends, which lost 6 bases and 1 base, there was a span of 15 bases. The CDR3 extends over 15 amino acids. CDR1 is SGHDN and CDR2 is FVKESK in the germline V gene. The CDR3 coding sequence is TGTGCCAGCAGTCCTATCCCCCAGGGGAACACTGAAGCTTTCTTT. Translating it yields CASSPIPQGNTEAFF.

This clonotype was detected ten times or more. The J gene is TRBJ2-3, the V gene TRBV29-1; TRBD1 matches 7 bases. With 3 bases clipped from V and 5 bases from J, the junction kept 8 bases outside the gene matches. The germline V gene has CDR1 SQVTM and CDR2 ANQGSEA. The CDR3 consists of 14 residues. CDR3 protein: CSVDDRVNRDTQYF. The CDR3 region has the DNA TGCAGCGTTGATGACAGGGTAAATCGAGATACGCAGTATTTT.

Many counts were recorded for this clonotype. The chain links TRBV7-8 to TRBJ2-7, with D unresolved. V lost 1 base and J lost 6, with 10 bases in between. Germline V gene sequence: CDR1 SGHVS, CDR2 FQNEAQ. The CDR3 has 13 amino acids. CDR3 sequence reads: CASSLGTPPEQYF. Here the CDR3 DNA reads TGTGCCAGCAGCTTAGGAACACCCCCCGAGCAGTACTTC. Complete variable domain (other parts from reference TRBV7-8 and TRBJ2-7): GAGVSQSPRYKVAKRGQDVALRCDPISGHVSLFWYQQALGQGPEFLTYFQNEAQLDKSGLPSDRFFAERPEGSVSTLKIQRTQQEDSAVYLCASSLGTPPEQYFGPGTRLTVT.

V usage is TRBV2 and J usage is TRBJ1-2; maybe TRBD1 (6 bases). The CDR3 contains 14 residues. V was trimmed by 6 bases and J by 0 bases, leaving 11 bases between them. The germline V gene encodes CDR1 SNHLY and CDR2 FYNNEI. In DNA form, the CDR3 reads TGTGCCAGCAGCGGACAGACCGCTAACTATGGCTACACCTTC. Protein: CASSGQTANYGYTF.

Ten or more counts support this clonotype. The chain employs TRBV7-3 and TRBJ2-1, with 7 bases that match TRBD2. This CDR3 region has 14 residues. V lost 4 bases to trimming and J lost 8 bases; unmatched junction nucleotides: 8. The germline V gene has CDR1 SGHTA and CDR2 FQGTGA. CDR3 bases: TGTGCCAGCAGCTCCGGACTAGGTCGAGATGAGCAGTTCTTC. Amino acid sequence: CASSSGLGRDEQFF.

This clonotype was seen ten or more times. This sequence joins TRBV6-1 and TRBJ2-1; 9 nucleotides agree with TRBD2. Germline V CDR1 and CDR2: MNHNS, SASEGT. The trim removed 2 bases at V and 7 bases at J, leaving 9 bases unmatched. The CDR3 consists of 16 residues. The CDR3 DNA sequence: TGTGCCAGCAGTGAATGGCGGGGGGGCTCACGAAATGAGCAGTTCTTC. Protein sequence: CASSEWRGGSRNEQFF.

This clonotype was seen many times. The chain recombines TRBV6-1 with TRBJ2-3, with D uncertain. Germline V gene sequence: CDR1 MNHNS, CDR2 SASEGT. The CDR3 runs to 13 residues. Deletions cut 2 bases from V and 8 bases from J, with 11 bases between. The CDR3 spells CASSEHLLGTQYF. The CDR3 nucleotides are TGTGCCAGCAGTGAACATCTGTTGGGTACGCAGTATTTT.

This clonotype was picked up many times. The rearrangement uses TRBV7-9 and TRBJ2-7; 7 positions agree with TRBD2. The CDR3 contains 14 residues. The germline CDR1 and CDR2 sequences are SEHNR and FQNEAQ (reference sequence). V dropped 5 bases and J dropped 3; count of bases not matched to a gene: 7. Written as DNA, the CDR3 is TGTGCCAGCAGCCCCCTTGGGGGGGGCTACGAGCAGTACTTC. Residues: CASSPLGGGYEQYF.

This clonotype occurred many times. The chain is built from TRBV5-1 and TRBJ2-5; the match to TRBD2 covers 11 bases. This CDR3 is built from 15 residues. Unmatched junction bases numbered 4, after V lost 2 bases and J lost 4 bases. Germline-derived CDR1 and CDR2 are SGHRS and YFSETQ. CDR3 bases: TGCGCCAGCAGCTTTAGCGGGGGGGTAGGAGAGACCCAGTACTTC. This translates into CASSFSGGVGETQYF.

This clonotype was recorded at least ten times. The V call is TRBV7-9, the J call TRBJ2-3; D remains ambiguous. Trimming stripped 9 bases from V and 1 base from J, with 14 bases between. The CDR3 sequence is 14 residues long. Germline CDR1 is SEHNR and CDR2 is FQNEAQ (reference sequence). The CDR3 bases are TGTGCCAGTTACTGGGCGCCGGGCACAGATACGCAGTATTTT. Translating it yields CASYWAPGTDTQYF.

The chain joins TRBV7-2 to TRBJ1-2; 8 bases map to TRBD1. The CDR3 is made up of 16 amino acids. With V trimmed by 3 bases and J by 4 bases, 10 bases remained unmatched. Germline CDR1 SGHTA, CDR2 FQGNSA. CDR3 bases: TGTGCCAGCAGCTTTCTCTGGGACAGGCAAACCTATGGCTACACCTTC. It is translated as CASSFLWDRQTYGYTF.

Ten or more counts support this clonotype. The rearrangement uses TRBV28 and TRBJ2-7; D is ambiguous. The CDR3 consists of 11 residues. V was clipped by 8 bases and J by 6 bases, with 11 bases between them. Per germline, CDR1 MDHEN and CDR2 SYDVKM. The CDR3 region has the DNA TGTGCCAGCTCCCGGACGTCCGAGCAGTACTTC. This encodes CASSRTSEQYF.

This clonotype is medium-sized. The chain recombines TRBV20-1 with TRBJ2-1, with D possibly called TRBD1 or TRBD2 (5 bases each). This CDR3 has 14 amino acids. The V end lost 4 bases, the J end lost 0 bases, and 10 bases lay between the germline ends. Germline V CDR1 and CDR2: DFQATT, SNEGSKA (reference sequence). The CDR3 loop is CSATGGGSYNEQFF. In nucleotides, the CDR3 is TGCAGTGCTACGGGTGGGGGCTCCTACAATGAGCAGTTCTTC.

This clonotype was found many times. J is TRBJ2-7 and V is TRBV29-1; D uncertain. The CDR3 has 12 residues. Deletions cut 3 bases from V and 6 bases from J, with 12 bases between. CDR1 SQVTM and CDR2 ANQGSEA come from the germline V gene. CDR3: CSVETNMGEQYF. In DNA form, the CDR3 reads TGCAGCGTTGAGACGAACATGGGCGAGCAGTACTTC.

In this sample, this clonotype is medium-sized (0.01 to 0.1%). The genes are TRBV5-1 and TRBJ2-7; D not certain. Germline CDR1 is SGHRS and CDR2 is YFSETQ. With 5 bases removed from V and 2 bases from J, the gap between germline ends came to 11 bases. The CDR3 totals 13 residues. The CDR3 sequence is CASSPTETYEQYF. Here the CDR3 DNA reads TGCGCCAGCAGTCCTACAGAAACCTACGAGCAGTACTTC.